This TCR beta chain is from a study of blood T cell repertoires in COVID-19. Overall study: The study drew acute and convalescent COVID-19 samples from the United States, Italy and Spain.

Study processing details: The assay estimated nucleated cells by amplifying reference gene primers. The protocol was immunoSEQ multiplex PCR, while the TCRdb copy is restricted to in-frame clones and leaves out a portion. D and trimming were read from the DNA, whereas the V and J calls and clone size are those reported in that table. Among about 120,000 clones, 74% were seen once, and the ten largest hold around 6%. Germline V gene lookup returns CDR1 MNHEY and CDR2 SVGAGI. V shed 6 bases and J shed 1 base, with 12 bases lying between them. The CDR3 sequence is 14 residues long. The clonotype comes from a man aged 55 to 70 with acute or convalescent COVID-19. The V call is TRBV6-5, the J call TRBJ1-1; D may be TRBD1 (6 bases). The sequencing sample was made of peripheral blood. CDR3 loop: CASRMPGQNTEAFF. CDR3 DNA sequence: TGTGCCAGCAGGATGCCGGGACAGAACACTGAAGCTTTCTTT.